What follows are 26 T cell receptor beta chains derived from one specimen sequenced in a study of brain T cells in children with intractable seizures. Time point indicated: blood from clinic visit 5 months post-surgery; TSC patient then seizure free. Method: immunoSEQ multiplex PCR; TCRdb's copy keeps in-frame clones and lacks some. The table includes 340,000 or so clones, nearly 95% detected once. The source material was peripheral blood, sampled about 5 months after surgery. The origin of the receptors is a boy under two years old with tuberous sclerosis and intractable seizures.

This rearrangement joins TRBV6-5 to TRBJ1-2; 11 bases are shared with TRBD1. Trimming at V came to 3 bases and at J to 8 bases, leaving 5 bases not matched to a gene. This CDR3 contains 14 residues. Germline lookup yields CDR1 MNHEY and CDR2 SVGAGI. The CDR3 DNA is TGTGCCAGCAGTTATCCCGGACAGGGGGCGGGCTACACCTTC. Translation gives CASSYPGQGAGYTF.

V and J are TRBV25-1 and TRBJ1-1; D perhaps matches TRBD1 (5 bases). V was trimmed by 6 bases and J by 1 base, leaving 9 bases between them. The CDR3 spans 13 residues. Germline V lookup: CDR1 MGHDK, CDR2 SYGVNS. CDR3 nucleotide sequence: TGTGCCAGCAGAGGCACAGGGAACACTGAAGCTTTCTTT. Its translation: CASRGTGNTEAFF.

This clone is a singleton in its sample. V usage is TRBV6-1 and J usage is TRBJ1-5, with 8 bases aligning to TRBD1. This CDR3 has 18 residues. Germline V gene data show CDR1 as MNHNS and CDR2 as SASEGT. V shed 1 base and J 1 base; nucleotides not matched to a gene: 9. CDR3 amino acids: CASSEGGRGLESNQPQHF. The CDR3 DNA follows: TGTGCCAGCAGTGAAGGGGGCAGGGGGCTGGAGAGCAATCAGCCCCAGCATTTT.

The rearrangement uses TRBV30 and TRBJ1-2; no firm D call. CDR1 is GTSNPN, CDR2 SVGIG, per germline (reference sequence). V was pared by 4 bases and J by 3 bases, with 9 bases between. The CDR3 is 12 amino acids. Here the CDR3 reads CAWKISYYGYTF. CDR3 bases: TGTGCCTGGAAGATTTCTTACTATGGCTACACCTTC.

This chain's CDR3 is CAGSGNYGYTF. The CDR3 nucleotides read TGTGCCGGGTCGGGGAACTATGGCTACACCTTC. The chain joins TRBV6-6 to TRBJ1-2; D unresolved. V shed 11 bases and J shed 2 bases, with 9 bases lying between them. Germline assignment: CDR1 MNHNY and CDR2 SVGAGI (reference sequence). This CDR3 comprises 11 residues.

V usage is TRBV5-4 and J usage is TRBJ2-3; 11 bases align to TRBD2. This CDR3 is built from 15 residues. V shed 0 bases and J 7 bases; nucleotides not matched to a gene: 4. The germline CDR1 and CDR2 sequences are SGHNT and YYREEE (reference sequence). In DNA, the CDR3 is TGTGCCAGCAGCTTGGCAGGGACTAGCGGATATACGCAGTATTTT. Its translation: CASSLAGTSGYTQYF.

The chain carries TRBV7-2 and TRBJ1-2; D might be TRBD1 (5 bases). The CDR3 sequence is 16 residues long. V dropped 0 bases and J dropped 4 bases, with 15 bases sitting between them. Germline V gives CDR1 SGHTA, CDR2 FQGNSA. In DNA form, the CDR3 reads TGTGCCAGCAGCTTAGCCGGAGGGGCGGCACCCTATGGCTACACCTTC. Translated, it gives CASSLAGGAAPYGYTF.

The rearrangement links TRBV5-1 to TRBJ1-6; D is unclear. V was trimmed by 3 bases and J by 5 bases, leaving 3 bases between them. Germline-derived CDR1 and CDR2 are SGHRS and YFSETQ. The CDR3 loop spans 12 amino acids. DNA of the CDR3: TGCGCCAGCAGCTCTAATAATTCACCCCTCCACTTT. This sequence encodes CASSSNNSPLHF.

This chain links TRBV11-3 with TRBJ2-6, with D unresolved. This CDR3 has 13 amino acids. Trimming cost V 8 bases and J 4 bases, with 9 bases left between them. The germline gives CDR1 SGHNT, CDR2 YENEEA. CDR3 nucleotides: TGTGCCAGCGGACCTCGGGGGGCCAACGTCCTGACTTTC. Translated: CASGPRGANVLTF.

The chain joins TRBV19 to TRBJ1-1; D unclear. The V and J ends lost 1 base and 6 bases respectively, with 9 bases between them. Per the germline V gene, CDR1 is LNHDA and CDR2 is SQIVND (reference sequence). The CDR3 covers 13 residues. The chain's CDR3 is CASSIGRAAEAFF. In DNA form, the CDR3 reads TGTGCCAGTAGTATAGGACGGGCCGCTGAAGCTTTCTTT.

The J gene is TRBJ2-3, the V gene TRBV30, with 11 bases matching TRBD1. The V gene end was trimmed by 2 bases and the J gene end by 3 bases; junction bases not matched to a gene: 4. Looked up from germline, CDR1 is GTSNPN and CDR2 is SVGIG (reference sequence). The CDR3 spans 15 residues. The CDR3 loop is CAWSSGQGATDTQYF. The CDR3 bases are TGTGCCTGGAGTTCCGGACAGGGGGCTACAGATACGCAGTATTTT.

The CDR3 region has the DNA TGTGCCAGCAGTTTTCAGGGTTCTCACGAGCAGTACTTC. This codes for CASSFQGSHEQYF. The J gene is TRBJ2-7, the V gene TRBV12-3 or TRBV12-4; D might be TRBD1 (5 bases). The germline V and J ends were trimmed by 3 bases and 5 bases, with 11 bases remaining between them. The CDR3 contains 13 residues.

The chain employs TRBV11-3 and TRBJ2-1, with D hard to call. The germline CDR1 and CDR2 sequences are SGHNT and YENEEA. Between the trimmed V and J ends, which lost 2 bases and 9 bases, there was a span of 8 bases. The CDR3 extends over 12 amino acids. CDR3: CASSLKTGEQFF. The CDR3 coding sequence is TGTGCCAGCAGCTTAAAGACCGGTGAGCAGTTCTTC.

V usage is TRBV5-6 and J usage is TRBJ2-1; TRBD2 matches at 10 bases. In germline, CDR1 is SGHDT, CDR2 YYEEEE. V was clipped by 5 bases and J by 7 bases; unmatched bases: 9. This CDR3 region has 15 residues. DNA for the CDR3: TGTGCCAGCAGACTCCTAGCGGGAGTCGGTAATGAGCAGTTCTTC. Translating gives CASRLLAGVGNEQFF.

This chain uses TRBV2 with TRBJ1-2; D is unclear. CDR1 is SNHLY, CDR2 FYNNEI, per germline. The CDR3 length is 20 residues. The V end lost 6 bases, the J end lost 5 bases, and 34 bases lay between the germline ends. The CDR3 sequence is CASSPRPQVVSYVRIYGYTF. In nucleotides, the CDR3 is TGTGCCAGCAGCCCCCGTCCCCAAGTCGTCTCCTACGTGCGGATTTATGGCTACACCTTC.

CDR3 sequence reads: CAIRPGDRYGYTF. The CDR3 DNA sequence: TGTGCCATCCGACCGGGGGATCGCTATGGCTACACCTTC. The V gene is TRBV10-3, the J gene TRBJ1-2; D possibly corresponds to TRBD1 (5 bases). Germline CDR1 is ENHRY and CDR2 is SYGVKD. Between the trimmed V and J ends, which lost 8 bases and 4 bases, there was a span of 14 bases. The CDR3 sequence is 13 residues long.

V gene TRBV4-1 combines with J gene TRBJ2-3; no clear D gene. V was cut by 2 bases and J by 3 bases, with 6 bases left in between. The length of the CDR3 is 13 residues. Looked up from germline, CDR1 is MGHRA and CDR2 is YSYEKL. CDR3 amino acids: CASSQLLTDTQYF. CDR3 in DNA: TGCGCCAGCAGCCAACTTTTAACAGATACGCAGTATTTT.

Details on this clone: Other DNA sequences from this sample encode an identical CDR3 as well. The chain employs TRBV24-1 and TRBJ2-4; D remains ambiguous. V lost 3 bases and J lost 7, with 6 bases in between. CDR3 length: 12 amino acids. Germline V gives CDR1 KGHDR, CDR2 SFDVKD. The CDR3 region is CATSDRVNIQYF. CDR3 coding DNA: TGTGCCACCAGTGATCGGGTGAACATTCAGTACTTC.

This CDR3 reads CASSPYRGPQETQYF. The CDR3 DNA is TGTGCCAGCAGCCCTTACAGGGGGCCGCAAGAGACCCAGTACTTC. This rearrangement joins TRBV7-8 to TRBJ2-5; 9 nucleotides align to TRBD1. V lost 5 bases to trimming and J lost 2 bases; unmatched junction nucleotides: 6. The CDR3 sequence is 15 residues long. Germline values: CDR1 SGHVS, CDR2 FQNEAQ.

The J gene is TRBJ1-2, the V gene TRBV5-4; a possible D gene is TRBD1 (5 bases). V was trimmed by 3 bases and J by 2 bases, leaving 11 bases between them. The CDR3 totals 14 residues. Germline V gene data show CDR1 as SGHNT and CDR2 as YYREEE (reference sequence). The CDR3 DNA follows: TGTGCCAGCAGCTACGACAGTTTCAACTATGGCTACACCTTC. The encoded protein is CASSYDSFNYGYTF.

V and J are TRBV30 and TRBJ1-2; D unresolved. Per the germline V gene, CDR1 is GTSNPN and CDR2 is SVGIG (reference sequence). Trimming took off 3 bases at V and 1 base at J, with 15 bases between the two ends. This CDR3 has 15 residues. The CDR3 here is CAWRYSRGLNYGYTF. The CDR3 DNA is TGTGCCTGGAGATACTCCCGCGGCCTTAACTATGGCTACACCTTC.

The rearrangement links TRBV6-5 to TRBJ2-1, with a tentative D call TRBD2 (6 bases). The CDR3 spans 15 residues. Trimming stripped 7 bases from V and 5 bases from J, with 18 bases between. Germline-derived CDR1 and CDR2 are MNHEY and SVGAGI. The CDR3 bases are TGTGCCAGCACCAAAAGGGGACTCGAGAACAATGAGCAGTTCTTC. Translation: CASTKRGLENNEQFF.

The chain combines TRBV7-9 with TRBJ2-7; D might be TRBD1 or TRBD2, each matching 5 bases. CDR3 length equals 16 residues. CDR1 is SEHNR and CDR2 is FQNEAQ in the germline V gene (reference sequence). The ends were cut back, 5 bases at V and 6 bases at J, with 23 bases in the middle. The CDR3 loop is CASSPRTGPTKPEQYF. CDR3 nucleotide sequence: TGTGCCAGCAGCCCGAGAACGGGGCCCACGAAACCCGAGCAGTACTTC.

In DNA form, the CDR3 reads TGTGCCAGCAGCTCTTCAGGGAACACTGAAGCTTTCTTT. Translation: CASSSSGNTEAFF. V gene TRBV7-9 combines with J gene TRBJ1-1; D uncertain. V was pared by 4 bases and J by 1 base, with 7 bases between. CDR3 length: 13 amino acids. Germline V CDR1 and CDR2: SEHNR, FQNEAQ (reference sequence).

CDR3 sequence reads: CASSLGGTDFSYEQYF. In nucleotides, the CDR3 is TGTGCCAGCAGCTTAGGGGGGACGGATTTCTCCTACGAGCAGTACTTC. The chain carries TRBV7-6 and TRBJ2-7, with D perhaps given as TRBD1 or TRBD2 (5 bases each). Per the germline V gene, CDR1 is SGHVS and CDR2 is FNYEAQ. The CDR3 is 16 amino acids. Deletions cut 1 base from V and 0 bases from J, with 13 bases between.

This clone occurred once. The chain has TRBV28 and TRBJ1-4, with D unresolved. The germline V gene has CDR1 MDHEN and CDR2 SYDVKM. The CDR3 contains 13 residues. The V gene lost 8 bases and the J gene lost 5 bases, with 12 bases spanning the gap. The CDR3 spells CASATDGNEKLFF. As DNA, the CDR3 is TGTGCCAGCGCCACGGATGGGAATGAAAAACTGTTTTTT.